The rows below give T cell receptor beta chains drawn from one sample of a study of T cells after posttransplantation cyclophosphamide. Generated by immunoSEQ multiplex PCR, the TCRdb table keeps only in-frame clones and is missing some. Of just under 20,000 clones in the sample, about nine tenths were seen once. The sample was PBMCs, taken after allogeneic stem cell transplant with posttransplant cyclophosphamide. The receptor source for this set is a female patient aged 40-50 years who received an allogeneic stem cell transplant from a related donor, was CMV-positive, and had no GVHD. Some T cells may be transferred from the graft donor. Both conserved end residues are part of each CDR3. The order of the fields is CDR3 DNA, CDR3 protein, clone size, V gene, D gene, J gene. D genes are given only for firm matches. Not all rows give a size; the values are once, few, many and, for expanded clones, a class.

TGTGCCAGCAGCCTGACAGGGAAGAATTCACCCCTCCACTTT CASSLTGKNSPLHF . TRBV5-6 TRBD1 TRBJ1-6
TGTGCCAGCAGCGTAACGGGGAACACTGAAGCTTTCTTT CASSVTGNTEAFF . TRBV9 . TRBJ1-1
TGCGCCAGCAGCTTAGATCGATTAAGAGGCGAGGGAGCCAAAAACATTCAGTACTTC CASSLDRLRGEGAKNIQYF . TRBV5-1 . TRBJ2-4
TGTGCCAGCAGCGCCCAACTAGCCTACAATGAGCAGTTCTTC CASSAQLAYNEQFF . TRBV9 . TRBJ2-1
TGCGCCAGCAGCCAGCGAGGGAGTGACACCGGGGAGCTGTTTTTT CASSQRGSDTGELFF once TRBV4-1 . TRBJ2-2
TGTGCCAGCAGCCTAATAAGACTAGCGGGAGGCAATAGAGGGATCTACAATGAGCAGTTCTTC CASSLIRLAGGNRGIYNEQFF . TRBV13 TRBD2 TRBJ2-1
TGTGCAAGTCGCATGGGACTAGCGGGAGTCGAGCAGTACTTC CASRMGLAGVEQYF . TRBV12-2 . TRBJ2-7
TGTGCCAGCAGGAGGTCGTTCGAGGCCTTGGGTGAGCAGTTCTTC CASRRSFEALGEQFF . TRBV5-6 . TRBJ2-1
TGTGCCAGCAGCTCACCGGGACTAGCGGGAGTTTCCAATGAGCAGTTCTTC CASSSPGLAGVSNEQFF . TRBV7-3 TRBD2 TRBJ2-1
TGTGCCAGCAGCTTCGGAGGGACGGCCGGTACCTGCTTC CASSFGGTAGTCF . TRBV7-2 . TRBJ2-7
TGTGCCAGCAGTCTACCACAGGGGATGGGCACTGAAGCTTTCTTT CASSLPQGMGTEAFF . TRBV28 TRBD1 TRBJ1-1
TGTGCCAGCAGTTTTGCCGGGGGGAGCTCCTACAATGAGCAGTTCTTC CASSFAGGSSYNEQFF . TRBV28 TRBD2 TRBJ2-1
TGTGCCAGCAGTGAAGGACAGGGGGCCCAGCCCCAGCATTTT CASSEGQGAQPQHF once TRBV6-1 TRBD1 TRBJ1-5
TGTGCCAGCAGTGACGGGGGTAGCAATCAGCCCCAGCATTTT CASSDGGSNQPQHF . TRBV25-1 . TRBJ1-5